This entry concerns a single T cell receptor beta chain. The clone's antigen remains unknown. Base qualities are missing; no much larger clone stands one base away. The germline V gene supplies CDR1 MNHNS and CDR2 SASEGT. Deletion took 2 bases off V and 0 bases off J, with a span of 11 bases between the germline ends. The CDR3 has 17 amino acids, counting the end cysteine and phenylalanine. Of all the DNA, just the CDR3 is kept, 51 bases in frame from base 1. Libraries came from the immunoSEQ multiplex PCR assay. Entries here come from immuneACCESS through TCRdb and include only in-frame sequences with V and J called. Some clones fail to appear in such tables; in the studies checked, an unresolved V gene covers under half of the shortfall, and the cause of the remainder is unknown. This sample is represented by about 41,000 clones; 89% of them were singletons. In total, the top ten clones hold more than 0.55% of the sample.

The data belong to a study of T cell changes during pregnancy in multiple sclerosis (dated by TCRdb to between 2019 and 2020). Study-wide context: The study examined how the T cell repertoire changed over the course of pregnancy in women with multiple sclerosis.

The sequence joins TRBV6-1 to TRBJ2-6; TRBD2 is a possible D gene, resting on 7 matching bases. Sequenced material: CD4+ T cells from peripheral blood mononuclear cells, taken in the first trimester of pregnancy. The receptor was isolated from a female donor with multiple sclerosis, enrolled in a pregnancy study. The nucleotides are TGTGCCAGCAGTGAAAGGGGGGGCAGCTCTGGGGCCAACGTCCTGACTTTC. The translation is CASSERGGSSGANVLTF.